The TCR beta chain under discussion was sequenced for a study of graft-versus-host responses after intestinal transplantation (dated by TCRdb to 2020 to 2023). Background on the whole study: The transplants that recipients received were multivisceral, liver-intestinal, or isolated intestinal. Donor T cell macrochimerism was defined as a peak of at least 4% donor T cells among recipient peripheral blood mononuclear cells. Every recipient was given anti-thymocyte globulin induction, followed by 3 to 4 years of maintenance tacrolimus and steroids. To identify alloreactive clones, pre-transplant mixed lymphocyte reaction products were sequenced and compared with unstimulated pre-transplant donor and recipient T cells. Samples from a few later patients were sequenced in-house on an Illumina MiSeq with MiXCR processing rather than by the commercial service. Of the 20 to 30 intestinal transplant recipients enrolled in the cohort, one of whom was a retransplant, 3 patients without pretransplant specimens were excluded. Graft-versus-host and host-versus-graft alloreactive T cell clones were tracked in the graft, circulation and bone marrow after intestinal transplantation using bulk TCR-beta CDR3 sequencing. The research as a whole found: Early after transplant, declines in HvG clones were associated with peak levels of circulating GvH clones. The conclusions were limited by the relatively low number and heterogeneity of the intestinal transplant patients. GvH clones were detected in recipient bone marrow, and some of these GvH clones were observed earlier in ileal mucosa or blood, consistent with an intestinal mucosal origin. In patients with donor T cell macrochimerism, the allografts had high GvH to HvG T cell clonal ratios.

A word on this clone: What antigen it recognizes has not been identified. No base quality values were provided; no much bigger clone lies one nucleotide off.

Libraries came from the immunoSEQ multiplex PCR assay. For most patients, genomic DNA was isolated with the Qiagen DNeasy Blood and Tissue Kit and sent frozen to Adaptive Biotechnologies for TCR sequencing. For most patients, genomic DNA was subjected to high-throughput TCR-beta CDR3 sequencing by Adaptive Biotechnologies. In the source study's methods: Adaptive's ImmunoSEQ software supplied the TCR sequencing data for around 17 patients, while MiXCR and VDJtools were used to process a few other patients. CD4 versus CD8 sorting errors were corrected by removing sequences found in both subsets at a frequency ratio below 5:1. CDR3 nucleotide sequences shared by donor and recipient were removed because the origin of these sequences could not be assigned. To count as alloreactive, a clone needed at least 2-fold expansion over unstimulated cells and a minimum CFSE-low frequency of 0.002% (template counts) or 0.001% (read counts). Clones were considered mappable if detected in sequenced pre-transplant spleen, lymph node, or MLR CFSE-low populations of the donor or recipient. Cumulative frequency of alloreactive clones was calculated as a percentage of all sequences weighted by copy number. TCRdb retrieved this table from immuneACCESS and kept in-frame rearrangements only. Not all clones are present; in checked studies, unresolved V genes account for under half, and no reason is known for the remainder. Clonal size and the V and J genes are those of that table, whereas D and trimming came from the DNA. For this sample there are about 50,000 clones; approximately 84% appear just once. The top ten clones comprise less than 0.5% of the sample.

Taken with the paper, the label for time point translates to: cells obtained before transplantation from donor or recipient. CD3+CD4+ and CD3+CD8+ populations were FACS-sorted from unstimulated pre-transplant donor and recipient cells taken from spleen or lymph nodes. Sequenced material: unstimulated CD4+ T cells sorted from spleen or lymph node cells, taken before transplant. This TCR was sampled from a human donor who was the organ donor for an intestinal transplant.

The CDR3 protein: CASSLVLGSHEQYF. The nucleotide sequence is given as TGTGCCAGCAGCTTAGTTCTCGGGAGCCACGAGCAGTACTTC. Recombination joined TRBV7-2 with TRBJ2-7, and possibly TRBD2, on 6 matching bases. From a lookup of the germline V gene, CDR1 and CDR2 are SGHTA and FQGNSA. V is reduced by 1 base and J by 5 bases, leaving a spacing of 12 bases between them. Spanning cysteine to phenylalanine, the CDR3 consists of 14 amino acids. Of all the DNA, just the CDR3 is kept, 42 bases in frame from base 1.